The 26 T cell receptor beta chains presented below share a single source sample, sequenced in a study of blood T cells in healthy people across ages. A second PCR, run for about 7 to 11 cycles, used a sample-barcoded 5' primer plus a J-beta primer mix. TCRdb redid the calling of the 5' RACE reads with MiXCR, one entry per CDR3 protein. This table has roughly 2 million distinct CDR3 sequences, around half appearing once. The sequencing input was blood. The receptors shown here come from a woman between 40 and 50 years old in good health.

This clonotype was observed a handful of times. This chain links TRBV10-3 with TRBJ1-2, with TRBD1 identical over 7 bases. Trimming cost V 3 bases and J 4 bases; bases outside gene matches: 5. The CDR3 sequence is 14 residues long. In germline, CDR1 is ENHRY, CDR2 SYGVKD. CDR3 DNA sequence: TGTGCCATCAGTGAAACGACAGGGTCCTATGGCTACACCTTC. Translation: CAISETTGSYGYTF.

The chain couples TRBV20-1 to TRBJ2-4; D may be TRBD1 or TRBD2 (5 bases each). The end of the DNA aligns better with TRBJ2-7, so the J call may be wrong. The length of the CDR3 is 12 residues. The germline CDR1 and CDR2 sequences are DFQATT and SNEGSKA (reference sequence). In DNA form, the CDR3 reads TGCAGTGTTACGGGGTGGGGGTACGAGCAGTACTTC. This sequence encodes CSVTGWGYEQYF.

This clonotype was seen only a few times. The chain combines TRBV20-1 with TRBJ2-1; D not resolved. The ends were cut back, 4 bases at V and 9 bases at J, with 7 bases in the middle. The CDR3 has 10 residues. Germline CDR1 DFQATT, CDR2 SNEGSKA (reference sequence). CDR3 bases: TGCAGTGCTACTCAATTTGAGCAGTTCTTC. Protein product: CSATQFEQFF.

The gene calls are TRBV20-1 and TRBJ1-6; TRBD1 agrees at 8 bases. Germline V gives CDR1 DFQATT, CDR2 SNEGSKA (reference sequence). V trimming: 0 bases; J trimming: 9 bases; junction bases outside the gene matches: 10. The CDR3 extends over 16 amino acids. The CDR3 spells CSARDRDRHRLSPLHF. In DNA form, the CDR3 reads TGCAGTGCTAGAGACCGGGACAGGCATAGGCTTTCACCCCTCCACTTT.

V is TRBV28 and J is TRBJ2-7, with D possibly being TRBD1 or TRBD2 (5 bases each). The CDR3 spans 16 residues. With 7 bases removed from V and 0 bases from J, the gap between germline ends came to 19 bases. Germline loops: CDR1 MDHEN, CDR2 SYDVKM. CDR3 region: CASIASRGPLSYEQYF. CDR3 nucleotide sequence: TGTGCCAGCATTGCGTCTAGGGGACCCCTCTCCTACGAGCAGTACTTC.

A remark on this clonotype: A read error may account for a junction end that differs from germline. This sequence joins TRBV25-1 and TRBJ1-2; D gene unclear. Germline V gene lookup returns CDR1 MGHDK and CDR2 SYGVNS. The CDR3 runs to 13 residues. The CDR3, as DNA: TGTGCCAGCAGTGAATCGGGGAACTGTGGCTACACCTTC. As protein: CASSESGNCGYTF.

This clonotype was counted once. V usage is TRBV27 and J usage is TRBJ1-1; 9 nucleotides match TRBD1. Losses at the gene ends were 1 base for V and 6 bases for J; bases not matched to a gene: 12. Germline loops: CDR1 MNHEY, CDR2 SMNVEV (reference sequence). The CDR3 is 17 residues long. The CDR3 DNA reads as TGTGCCAGCAGTTTATATTTAGGGACAGGGAATATGGCTGAAGCTTTCTTT. Its protein is CASSLYLGTGNMAEAFF.

This clonotype was found a few times. The chain carries TRBV28 and TRBJ2-1; no clear D gene. Per germline, CDR1 MDHEN and CDR2 SYDVKM. Trimming left V 5 bases short and J 4 bases short, with 15 bases between. The CDR3 covers 15 residues. The CDR3 is CASSEPSLRYNEQFF. CDR3 nucleotides: TGTGCCAGCAGTGAGCCTTCCTTGAGGTACAATGAGCAGTTCTTC.

The chain joins TRBV20-1 to TRBJ2-1; TRBD2 might be the D (7 bases). The CDR3 covers 15 residues. The V and J ends lost 6 bases and 4 bases respectively, with 19 bases between them. Germline-derived CDR1 and CDR2 are DFQATT and SNEGSKA (reference sequence). The CDR3 here is CSAGKQGGGYNEQFF. CDR3 nucleotides: TGCAGTGCCGGAAAACAGGGCGGGGGTTACAATGAGCAGTTCTTC.

The chain has TRBV5-1 and TRBJ2-5; TRBD1 agrees at 8 bases. Germline trimming cut 3 bases from V and 11 bases from J; bases unmatched to any gene: 12. There are 14 residues in the CDR3. Germline CDR1 reads SGHRS; CDR2 reads YFSETQ. In nucleotides, the CDR3 is TGCGCCAGCAGCTCTGGACAGGGCAACAATGAGCAGTACTTC. Translation gives CASSSGQGNNEQYF.

The chain has TRBV7-3 and TRBJ2-1, with 9 positions matching TRBD2. The CDR3 runs 18 residues. Germline V gene lookup returns CDR1 SGHTA and CDR2 FQGTGA. The V and J ends lost 5 bases and 6 bases, in that order; junction bases with no gene match: 17. In DNA form, the CDR3 reads TGTGCCAGCAGCCAAAAAGCCCGAGGGACTAGCCCCCCCAATGAGCAGTTCTTC. Amino acid sequence: CASSQKARGTSPPNEQFF.

This rearrangement joins TRBV2 to TRBJ1-4; D gene uncertain. Germline V gene lookup returns CDR1 SNHLY and CDR2 FYNNEI. The CDR3 length is 14 residues. Between the trimmed V and J ends, which lost 4 bases and 4 bases, there was a span of 10 bases. DNA of the CDR3: TGTGCCAGCAGTGTTGGCCTGTTTAATGAAAAACTGTTTTTT. Amino acids: CASSVGLFNEKLFF.

This chain links TRBV29-1 with TRBJ2-3; D gene ambiguous. Germline V CDR1 and CDR2: SQVTM, ANQGSEA. The V end was cut by 0 bases, the J end by 4 bases, with 8 bases between. CDR3 length: 13 residues. CDR3 in DNA: TGCAGCGTTGAAGACGGCGTGTCAGATACGCAGTATTTT. It yields the protein CSVEDGVSDTQYF.

CDR3 protein: CASSFPEGVWETQYF. CDR3 DNA sequence: TGTGCCAGCAGCTTCCCGGAGGGGGTATGGGAGACCCAGTACTTC. J is TRBJ2-5 and V is TRBV5-6, with D tentatively TRBD1 or TRBD2 (6 bases each). Germline values: CDR1 SGHDT, CDR2 YYEEEE. V was shortened by 2 bases and J by 5 bases, with 16 bases between the two germline ends. The CDR3 consists of 15 residues.

The genes are TRBV20-1 and TRBJ2-7; 7 bases are shared with TRBD1. With V trimmed by 4 bases and J by 5 bases, 11 bases remained unmatched. This CDR3 contains 14 residues. In germline, CDR1 is DFQATT, CDR2 SNEGSKA (reference sequence). CDR3 bases: TGCAGTGCTAACCCTTACAGGGGTTCCGACGAGCAGTACTTC. This sequence encodes CSANPYRGSDEQYF.

The chain recombines TRBV6-2 or TRBV6-3 with TRBJ1-4; TRBD1 is a possible D gene (5 bases). The germline V gene has CDR1 MNHEY and CDR2 SVGEGT. V lost 6 bases and J 3 bases, leaving 14 bases between the germline ends. The CDR3 contains 15 residues. The CDR3 bases are TGTGCCAGCAGCGCATACGGGACGGCTAATGAAAAACTGTTTTTT. Its protein is CASSAYGTANEKLFF.

The rearrangement uses TRBV9 and TRBJ2-5, with D possibly TRBD1 on 6 matching bases. The CDR3 covers 14 residues. Trimming pared 0 bases from V and 11 bases from J, leaving 17 bases between. CDR1 and CDR2 from the germline V gene are SGDLS and YYNGEE. CDR3 region: CASSVDRQALGQYF. The CDR3 bases are TGTGCCAGCAGCGTAGATCGACAGGCCTTAGGGCAGTACTTC.

The rearrangement links TRBV9 to TRBJ2-7, with D possibly TRBD2 on 5 matching bases. The better agreement between TRBJ2-5 and the DNA end casts doubt on the J call. Germline CDR1 is SGDLS and CDR2 is YYNGEE. The CDR3 contains 15 residues. CDR3 DNA: TGTGCCAGCAGCCCCCAACTAGTGCCAACGGAGACCCAGTACTTC. Protein sequence: CASSPQLVPTETQYF.

The gene calls are TRBV2 and TRBJ2-1, with TRBD2 as a possible D gene (6 bases). The CDR3 covers 15 residues. V lost 6 bases and J lost 7, with 19 bases in between. CDR1 and CDR2 from the germline V gene are SNHLY and FYNNEI. CDR3 sequence reads: CASSATTSGVNEQFF. The CDR3 DNA sequence: TGTGCCAGCAGCGCGACTACCTCGGGGGTAAATGAGCAGTTCTTC.

The rearrangement links TRBV2 to TRBJ2-1; no clear D. The CDR3 runs 13 residues. Looked up from germline, CDR1 is SNHLY and CDR2 is FYNNEI. Trimming pared 8 bases from V and 5 bases from J, leaving 13 bases between. The CDR3 DNA reads as TGTGCCAGCCTGGAAAATGAACACAATGAGCAGTTCTTC. Amino acids: CASLENEHNEQFF.

This chain joins TRBV13 and TRBJ2-7, with D possibly TRBD2 on 5 matching bases. The J call may be mistaken, given a closer DNA end match to TRBJ2-5. CDR1 PRHDT and CDR2 FYEKMQ come from the germline V gene (reference sequence). There are 15 residues in the CDR3. The CDR3 nucleotides are TGTGCCAGCAGCTCCCTTATTGGCGGGCGGGAGACCCAGTACTTC. Protein: CASSSLIGGRETQYF.

The V call is TRBV7-9, the J call TRBJ2-1, with D tentatively TRBD2 (6 bases). Germline values: CDR1 SEHNR, CDR2 FQNEAQ (reference sequence). There are 14 residues in the CDR3. The V gene lost 6 bases and the J gene lost 3 bases, with 12 bases spanning the gap. The DNA for the CDR3 is TGTGCCAGCAGGGGGGACTCTGGCTACAATGAGCAGTTCTTC. Protein: CASRGDSGYNEQFF.

The V gene is TRBV4-3, the J gene TRBJ1-5; no clear D. V was cut by 1 base and J by 5 bases, with 12 bases left in between. CDR3 length: 15 amino acids. The V gene's germline CDR1 is LGHNA and CDR2 YSLEER. As DNA, the CDR3 is TGCGCCAGCAGCCAAGGGTGGCGACAACATCAGCCCCAGCATTTT. Protein product: CASSQGWRQHQPQHF.

This chain connects TRBV12-3 or TRBV12-4 to TRBJ2-4; 9 bases are a match to TRBD2. J was trimmed by 0 bases and V by 2 bases; bases with no gene match: 2. The CDR3 totals 16 residues. The CDR3 DNA is TGTGCCAGCAGTTTACGTAGCGGGGGAGCCAAAAACATTCAGTACTTC. It encodes CASSLRSGGAKNIQYF.

This clonotype has only a few counts. This rearrangement joins TRBV7-8 to TRBJ2-5, with 8 bases identical to TRBD1. The V segment lost 1 base and the J segment 1 base; nucleotides outside the gene matches: 8. The germline V gene has CDR1 SGHVS and CDR2 FQNEAQ. CDR3 size: 17 residues. CDR3 coding DNA: TGTGCCAGCAGCTTAGAAAGAGCCGGGACAGGCCAAGAGACCCAGTACTTC. Its protein product is CASSLERAGTGQETQYF.

A few counts support this clonotype. The chain links TRBV7-9 to TRBJ1-2; no clear D. V was cut by 0 bases and J by 4 bases, with 9 bases left in between. The CDR3 has 14 residues. Germline CDR1 and CDR2: SEHNR and FQNEAQ (reference sequence). The DNA for the CDR3 is TGTGCCAGCAGCTTAGCGGCAGATTCCTATGGCTACACCTTC. Protein: CASSLAADSYGYTF.